A selection of T cell receptor beta chains follows, all from one sample in a study of cytomegalovirus exposure and HLA in healthy donors. TCRdb keeps only in-frame clones here, not all; method: immunoSEQ multiplex PCR. The table includes about 160,000 clones, approximately 78% detected once. The specimen sequenced was PBMCs. The receptors were gathered from a girl aged 2-10 years in good health and CMV-seropositive. CDR3s include the opening cysteine and the closing phenylalanine or tryptophan. Each record gives: CDR3 DNA, CDR3 protein, clone size, D gene, V gene, J gene. D genes are given only for firm matches. The listing skips clone size in some rows; elsewhere it reads once, few, many or a size class.

TGTGCCAGCAGTTGGACAGGGGGAACGTGGCAGCCCCAGCATTTT,CASSWTGGTWQPQHF,.,TRBD1,TRBV27,TRBJ1-5
TGTGCCAGCAGCTTCTTACTATCAGCGGGAGTACATGAGCAGTACTTC,CASSFLLSAGVHEQYF,.,TRBD2,TRBV7-9,TRBJ2-7
TGTGCCAGCCGTTGGCCCGACGAGCAGTACTTC,CASRWPDEQYF,.,.,TRBV6-1,TRBJ2-7
TGTGCCAGCAGCTCCCCAGTTAGCGGGAAGGAAATTAAGTATTTT,CASSSPVSGKEIKYF,once,TRBD2,TRBV5-4,TRBJ2-3
TGTGCCAGCAGACCTAGATCCGGGACAGACCTTTACGAGCAGTACTTC,CASRPRSGTDLYEQYF,.,TRBD1,TRBV27,TRBJ2-7
TGCAGCGTTGTAGGGGGTGTCGGCAATCAGCCCCAGCATTTT,CSVVGGVGNQPQHF,.,.,TRBV29-1,TRBJ1-5
TGTGCCAGCAGTTTCCTGACTAGCGGGAGGATCTCCTACAATGAGCAGTTCTTC,CASSFLTSGRISYNEQFF,.,TRBD2,TRBV27,TRBJ2-1
TGTGCCAGCAGCCAAGTCCCAGGGTCGAGGGCTTTCTTT,CASSQVPGSRAFF,.,.,TRBV14,TRBJ1-1
TGTGCCAGCAGCCCCGGGGGTAGTGGTTATGGCTACACCTTC,CASSPGGSGYGYTF,.,.,TRBV7-3,TRBJ1-2
TGTGCCAGCAGCTCGGCAGGGGGGGAAGCTTTCTTT,CASSSAGGEAFF,few,TRBD1,TRBV5-4,TRBJ1-1
TGTGCCAGTAGTGCGGGACAGGGTTATCAGCCCCAGCATTTT,CASSAGQGYQPQHF,few,TRBD1,TRBV19,TRBJ1-5
TGTGCCAGCAGAGGGACTAGCGGGACTCCCCACGAGCAGTACTTC,CASRGTSGTPHEQYF,.,TRBD2,TRBV11-2,TRBJ2-7
TGTGCCTGGAGGGGGGGGAGGTCTCAGCCCCAGCATTTT,CAWRGGRSQPQHF,.,.,TRBV30,TRBJ1-5
TGTGCCAGCGGGGGGGGCTGGCAGCCCCAGCATTTT,CASGGGWQPQHF,.,.,TRBV15,TRBJ1-5
TGTGCTAGCAGCTTGGGAACAGGGGGCTTCTACGAGCAGTACTTC,CASSLGTGGFYEQYF,.,TRBD1,TRBV7-7,TRBJ2-7